The 24 T cell receptor beta chains reported below all come from one sample, sequenced in a study of blood T cells in healthy people across ages (dated by TCRdb to about 2015). The library relied on 5' RACE. Sequencing was carried out with an Illumina HiSeq 2500. The second PCR ran for about 6 to 11 cycles and used a J-beta primer mix along with a sample-barcoded 5' primer. TCRdb reran the public reads through fastp at Q25 and MiXCR, keeping productive beta chains. Identical CDR3 protein sequences are pooled into one entry, listed with their most common genes and DNA. The sample includes 1.2 million to 1.5 million distinct CDR3 sequences, with roughly 64% observed a single time. The top ten hold about 6.3% of the sample. The specimen sequenced was blood. The receptors stem from a man aged 18 to 29 in good health.

In its sample, this clonotype was seen many times. The rearrangement joins TRBV4-1 to TRBJ2-1, with D perhaps TRBD2 (5 bases). V was cut by 0 bases and J by 0 bases, with 6 bases left in between. This CDR3 spans 15 amino acids. Germline V CDR1 and CDR2: MGHRA, YSYEKL. The CDR3 spells CASSQDGSSYNEQFF. The CDR3 bases are TGCGCCAGCAGCCAAGATGGGAGCTCCTACAATGAGCAGTTCTTC.

V usage is TRBV7-2 and J usage is TRBJ2-5; TRBD1 might be the D (5 bases). The CDR3 spans 14 residues. V lost 5 bases, J lost 3 bases, and 13 bases lay in between. Per the germline V gene, CDR1 is SGHTA and CDR2 is FQGNSA. The CDR3: CASSRQGVKETQYF. In DNA form, the CDR3 reads TGTGCCAGCAGCCGTCAAGGGGTAAAAGAGACCCAGTACTTC.

The CDR3 reads CASGPTGRGYEQYF. The CDR3 DNA follows: TGTGCTAGTGGTCCGACAGGGAGGGGCTACGAGCAGTACTTC. V gene TRBV12-5 combines with J gene TRBJ2-7; D could derive from TRBD1 or TRBD2 (7 bases each). The CDR3 has 14 amino acids. CDR1 is LGHNT, CDR2 FRNRAP, per germline. V gave up 5 bases and J gave up 3 bases, with 14 bases separating them.

The V call is TRBV10-3, the J call TRBJ2-5; the match to TRBD1 covers 7 bases. The CDR3 consists of 16 residues. Losses at the gene ends were 0 bases for V and 2 bases for J; bases not matched to a gene: 6. Looked up from germline, CDR1 is ENHRY and CDR2 is SYGVKD. The CDR3 region has the DNA TGTGCCATCAGTGAGTCAGTCCAGACAGGGCAAGAGACCCAGTACTTC. Protein sequence: CAISESVQTGQETQYF.

With regard to this clonotype: Relative to the germline gene, one junction end is altered; a read error may explain this. The genes are TRBV29-1 and TRBJ2-5, with D unclear. The J call is doubtful: the DNA matches TRBJ2-7 better. This CDR3 has 13 amino acids. Germline V gives CDR1 SQVTM, CDR2 ANQGSEA. The CDR3 reads CSVEGLGRFEQYF. DNA of the CDR3: TGCAGCGTCGAAGGGCTCGGTAGGTTCGAGCAGTACTTC.

The chain combines TRBV5-1 with TRBJ1-4; 9 nucleotides agree with TRBD1. Unmatched junction bases numbered 8, after V lost 3 bases and J lost 5 bases. Looked up from germline, CDR1 is SGHRS and CDR2 is YFSETQ. This CDR3 comprises 16 residues. The CDR3 loop is CASSSGTGISNEKLFF. The CDR3 region has the DNA TGCGCCAGCAGCTCCGGGACAGGGATCTCGAATGAAAAACTGTTTTTT.

This chain connects TRBV7-8 to TRBJ2-3, with 7 nucleotides matching TRBD1. Germline V gives CDR1 SGHVS, CDR2 FQNEAQ. V was pared by 5 bases and J by 2 bases, with 7 bases of the junction left unmatched. This CDR3 comprises 15 residues. The CDR3: CASSLDRVFTDTQYF. The CDR3 DNA follows: TGTGCCAGCAGCCTAGACAGGGTCTTCACAGATACGCAGTATTTT.

The chain uses TRBV10-3 and TRBJ2-6, with TRBD2 identical over 10 bases. The V gene's germline CDR1 is ENHRY and CDR2 SYGVKD. The CDR3 consists of 18 residues. With V trimmed by 7 bases and J by 2 bases, 11 bases remained unmatched. The CDR3 is CAITSGLAAAPGANVLTF. CDR3 sequence (DNA): TGTGCCATCACCTCAGGACTAGCGGCTGCCCCTGGGGCCAACGTCCTGACTTTC.

This clonotype was seen only once. In nucleotides, the CDR3 is TGTGCCACCAGCAGAGCCCCCCCCGGACAATCTCTCTATGGCTACACCTTC. It specifies CATSRAPPGQSLYGYTF. The genes are TRBV15 and TRBJ1-2, with TRBD1 as a possible D gene (5 bases). Germline CDR1 reads LNHNV; CDR2 reads YYDKDF (reference sequence). This CDR3 region has 17 residues. V was shortened by 1 base and J by 4 bases, with 19 bases between the two germline ends.

The chain employs TRBV4-2 and TRBJ2-1; 9 bases are a match to TRBD2. Germline loops: CDR1 LGHNA, CDR2 YNFKEQ. The CDR3 loop spans 15 amino acids. V lost 2 bases to trimming and J lost 5 bases; unmatched junction nucleotides: 4. The CDR3 sequence is CASSQTGLANNEQFF. In nucleotides, the CDR3 is TGTGCCAGCAGCCAAACGGGACTAGCCAACAATGAGCAGTTCTTC.

The chain recombines TRBV29-1 with TRBJ2-1; perhaps D is TRBD1 or TRBD2 (5 bases each). CDR1 is SQVTM and CDR2 is ANQGSEA in the germline V gene. The CDR3 contains 11 residues. V gave up 5 bases and J gave up 6 bases, with 8 bases separating them. This CDR3 is CSVRDLNEQFF. The CDR3, as DNA: TGCAGCGTTCGGGACCTCAATGAGCAGTTCTTC.

V usage is TRBV11-2 and J usage is TRBJ2-7; the match to TRBD1 covers 11 bases. V gave up 5 bases and J gave up 6 bases; unmatched junction bases: 6. Germline V gene lookup returns CDR1 SGHAT and CDR2 FQNNGV. This CDR3 is built from 14 residues. CDR3 loop: CASSPGQGAVEQYF. The CDR3, as DNA: TGTGCCAGCAGCCCCGGACAGGGGGCGGTCGAGCAGTACTTC.

This clonotype turned up a few times. V is TRBV6-5 and J is TRBJ1-1, with D unclear. This CDR3 is 11 amino acids long. The germline CDR1 and CDR2 sequences are MNHEY and SVGAGI. V was shortened by 10 bases and J by 0 bases, with 6 bases between the two germline ends. This CDR3 reads CATKMNTEAFF. Here the CDR3 DNA reads TGTGCCACTAAAATGAACACTGAAGCTTTCTTT.

The CDR3 DNA follows: TGTGCCAGCAGCCAATATAGCGGGGGGGCCGGAGATACGCAGTATTTT. Translating it yields CASSQYSGGAGDTQYF. The rearrangement joins TRBV4-2 to TRBJ2-3, with 11 bases identical to TRBD2. Germline CDR1 and CDR2: LGHNA and YNFKEQ. This CDR3 spans 16 amino acids. Trimming removed 2 bases from V and 5 bases from J; junction bases left unmatched: 6.

The chain has TRBV20-1 and TRBJ1-6; no firm D call. This CDR3 has 16 residues. With 2 bases removed from V and 8 bases from J, the gap between germline ends came to 19 bases. Germline CDR1 DFQATT, CDR2 SNEGSKA (reference sequence). This CDR3 reads CSARRGWLGRDSPLHF. Written as DNA, the CDR3 is TGCAGTGCTAGAAGAGGTTGGCTAGGGCGGGATTCACCCCTCCACTTT.

This clonotype was counted between two and nine times. This chain uses TRBV4-1 with TRBJ2-7; D unclear. CDR3 length equals 13 residues. Germline CDR1 reads MGHRA; CDR2 reads YSYEKL. The V gene lost 0 bases and the J gene lost 7 bases, with 10 bases spanning the gap. CDR3 sequence (DNA): TGCGCCAGCAGCCAAGAAGGGTTCCGGGAGCAGTACTTC. It yields the protein CASSQEGFREQYF.

The chain links TRBV4-2 to TRBJ2-7; D remains ambiguous. Matching the DNA end better, TRBJ2-5 makes the J call doubtful. The germline CDR1 and CDR2 sequences are LGHNA and YNFKEQ. The CDR3 sequence is 13 residues long. Written as DNA, the CDR3 is TGTGCCAGCAGCCAAGAATGGTGGGAGACCCAGTACTTC. Residues: CASSQEWWETQYF.

The chain combines TRBV20-1 with TRBJ2-1; 15 bases map to TRBD2. CDR1 is DFQATT and CDR2 is SNEGSKA in the germline V gene (reference sequence). CDR3 size: 15 residues. The ends lost 0 bases at V and 7 bases at J; junction bases unmatched: 1. DNA of the CDR3: TGCAGTGCTAGAGATGGACTAGCGGGGGGGAATGAGCAGTTCTTC. Translated, it gives CSARDGLAGGNEQFF.

This clonotype was observed a single time. The chain links TRBV7-6 to TRBJ2-4; maybe TRBD1 (5 bases). The CDR3 runs to 14 residues. V lost 5 bases, J lost 13 bases, and 21 bases lay in between. Germline CDR1 and CDR2: SGHVS and FNYEAQ. Written as DNA, the CDR3 is TGTGCCAGCAGCCCAACCAGGGTTCATAGAGAGCAGTACTTC. Protein sequence: CASSPTRVHREQYF.

The V gene is TRBV5-1, the J gene TRBJ2-5; 12 bases map to TRBD2. CDR1 SGHRS and CDR2 YFSETQ come from the germline V gene. V gave up 3 bases and J gave up 0 bases; unmatched junction bases: 6. CDR3 length: 17 amino acids. The CDR3 DNA reads TGCGCCAGCAGCTCAGGACTAGCGGGAAATAACCAAGAGACCCAGTACTTC. Its protein is CASSSGLAGNNQETQYF.

The chain recombines TRBV5-1 with TRBJ2-7; D gene ambiguous. This CDR3 is built from 14 residues. V was trimmed by 0 bases and J by 1 base, leaving 8 bases between them. The germline V gene has CDR1 SGHRS and CDR2 YFSETQ. CDR3 sequence reads: CASSLDSKSYEQYF. DNA for the CDR3: TGCGCCAGCAGCTTGGACAGCAAATCCTACGAGCAGTACTTC.

The chain combines TRBV20-1 with TRBJ2-4, with D maybe TRBD1 (5 bases). The CDR3 sequence is 13 residues long. CDR1 DFQATT and CDR2 SNEGSKA come from the germline V gene (reference sequence). The ends were cut back, 5 bases at V and 9 bases at J, with 17 bases in the middle. As DNA, the CDR3 is TGCAGTGCTGGGCCCCAGGGCCTTAGCATTCAGTACTTC. Protein product: CSAGPQGLSIQYF.

The chain is built from TRBV7-9 and TRBJ1-2; 8 positions match TRBD1. V trimming: 1 base; J trimming: 3 bases; junction bases outside the gene matches: 10. CDR1 is SEHNR, CDR2 FQNEAQ, per germline (reference sequence). The CDR3 is made up of 17 amino acids. In DNA, the CDR3 is TGTGCCAGCAGCTTAGGATCTCATGGACAGGGTGACTATGGCTACACCTTC. Amino acid sequence: CASSLGSHGQGDYGYTF.

The genes are TRBV10-3 and TRBJ2-4, with a weak D call TRBD2 (5 bases). The better agreement between TRBJ2-7 and the DNA end casts doubt on the J call. The germline CDR1 and CDR2 sequences are ENHRY and SYGVKD. CDR3 length equals 13 residues. CDR3 nucleotides: TGTGCCATCAGGTCAAGGGAGATGTACGAGCAGTACTTC. Its translation: CAIRSREMYEQYF.